Each of the 3 T cell receptor beta chains below was sequenced from the same sample in a study of T cell repertoires in cytomegalovirus infection. Each CDR3 protein is one row after TCRdb ran MiXCR on the reads. The table includes about 300,000 distinct CDR3 sequences, 25% detected once. Sequencing input: PBMCs. These receptors were obtained from a human donor in good health (CMV status not recorded). Some clones in this sample may be carry-over from other donors' samples.

This clonotype was detected ten times or more. J is TRBJ2-5 and V is TRBV6-1, with 7 bases fitting TRBD2. This CDR3 contains 13 residues. The ends lost 6 bases at V and 7 bases at J; junction bases unmatched: 8. Germline CDR1 MNHNS, CDR2 SASEGT. DNA for the CDR3: TGTGCCAGCAGCCCGACTAGCCTTGGGACCCAGTACTTC. Translation: CASSPTSLGTQYF.

This clonotype was counted at least ten times. This chain's CDR3 is CASSPQQSSYNEQFF. CDR3 DNA sequence: TGTGCCAGCAGCCCCCAACAGAGCTCCTACAATGAGCAGTTCTTC. The chain carries TRBV7-2 and TRBJ2-1, with unresolved D. V was pared by 5 bases and J by 0 bases, with 11 bases between. The CDR3 is made up of 15 amino acids. CDR1 is SGHTA and CDR2 is FQGNSA in the germline V gene.

About this clonotype: One end of the junction fails to match germline, which may point to a read error. This chain uses TRBV6-2 or TRBV6-3 with TRBJ2-5; D is perhaps TRBD2 (7 bases). Germline V gene lookup returns CDR1 MNHEY and CDR2 SVGEGT. There are 16 residues in the CDR3. The CDR3: CASSYSWGGASETQYF. The CDR3 DNA reads TGTGCCAGCAGCTACTCCTGGGGGGGCGCCAGTGAGACCCAGTACTTC.